The entry below describes one T cell receptor beta chain. Antigen specificity is unknown. This sample stems from a study of CXCR3-negative and CXCR3-positive naive CD8 T cells. Study outcomes and limitations: Whereas memory cells differed, naive CXCR3-negative and CXCR3-positive cells shared similar TRBV-TRBJ usage. CXCR3 levels fell partly with cryopreservation; most assays relied on fresh PBMCs. A higher hydrophobicity marked the TRB CDR3s of CXCR3-positive naive cells versus CXCR3-negative naive cells. Memory CD8+ cells showed much lower diversity, while both naive subsets displayed comparably high diversity.

Naive CD8+ T lymphocytes were specified as CD45RO-CCR7+CD27+CD95-. Preparation of TRB cDNA libraries relied on 5' RACE carrying UMI labels. TCRdb reprocessed the 5' RACE reads and stores each CDR3 protein as one record, lacking DNA. Its table lists about 89,000 distinct CDR3 sequences. The CDR3 covers 14 residues. The germline V gene has CDR1 LNHDA and CDR2 SQIVND (reference sequence). The receptor was derived from a human donor in good health. Some clones in this sample may be carry-over from other donors' samples. This chain joins TRBV19 and TRBJ2-3. The sample consisted of naive CXCR3+ CD8+ T cells from blood. Subset of the sample: CD45RO-CCR7+CD27+CD95- naive CD8+ T cells expressing CXCR3 (TNR3+). CDR3 sequence reads: CASTAESSTDTQYF.